The clone carrying this T cell receptor (beta chain) showed up many times. V shed 1 base and J shed 4 bases, with 22 bases lying between them. This CDR3 region has 17 residues. Germline V gene data show CDR1 as GTSNPN and CDR2 as SVGIG (reference sequence). The data stem from a study of human T cells and chemical hapten exposure. Looking at the study overall: For sensitization, 2% DPC was applied to a roughly 2 cm by roughly 2 cm patch of upper inner arm skin. Once 0.01% DPC had been applied to the upper back by patch test, readings were taken at 6 days. Patients' scalps got diphenylcyclopropenone weekly throughout the approximately 25-week study.

In the study's own analysis: Across samples, TCR counts had a median of about 100,000 and ranged from roughly 23,224 to 750,000. TCRdb recomputed calls from the RACE reads with MiXCR, one row per CDR3 protein. What appears here as the V and J calls and clone size reflects TCRdb's work, not the paper's. Here the sample spans 90,000 to 110,000 distinct CDR3 sequences, 9% to 9.5% being singletons. As for time point: patch test 2, 6 weeks after DPC sensitization. Stated treatment: therapeutic diphenylcyclopropenone sensitization with weekly scalp DPC. This sequence joins TRBV30 and TRBJ1-2; weak D call: TRBD1 (6 bases). This receptor was identified in a woman aged 35 to 49 with alopecia areata. Some clones in this sample may be carry-over from other donors' samples. This sample comprised whole blood, obtained in connection with sensitization to the hapten diphenylcyclopropenone (DPC). CDR3: CAWSAVTGVFQLYGYTF. DNA for the CDR3: TGTGCCTGGAGTGCCGTGACAGGCGTTTTCCAACTCTATGGCTACACCTTC.